These T cell receptor beta chains were read from a single sample in a study of cytomegalovirus exposure and HLA in healthy donors. Clones were read by immunoSEQ multiplex PCR, and TCRdb kept only the in-frame ones, dropping some. The table records under 200,000 clones, 75% of them present only once. Specimen: PBMCs. The receptors derive from a male donor in good health and CMV-seronegative. Each CDR3 is given with its conserved first and last residue. The D gene is left open where the match is weak. Clone size is given for some rows only: seen once, a few or many times, or a class if the clone is expanded.

TRBD2,TRBJ2-7,NA,TRBV5-1,TGCGCCAGCAGCTTGGCCCCGAGCGGGAGTGAGTACGAGCAGTACTTC,CASSLAPSGSEYEQYF
TRBD1,TRBJ2-7,NA,TRBV7-7,TGTGCCAGCAGCCCGGGACAGGGGGCTACCTACGAGCAGTACTTC,CASSPGQGATYEQYF
TRBD2,TRBJ2-1,NA,TRBV2,TGTGCCTTTTCCTCCAGCGGGGGGGGCAATGAGCAGTTCTTC,CAFSSSGGGNEQFF
NA,TRBJ1-1,NA,TRBV28,TGTGCCAGCAGTTTCGGTGCGGGCCGTTTGAACACTGAAGCTTTCTTT,CASSFGAGRLNTEAFF
NA,TRBJ2-1,NA,TRBV4-2,TGTGCCAGCAGCCAACCGGACACCTCCTCATACAATGAGCAGTTCTTC,CASSQPDTSSYNEQFF
TRBD1,TRBJ1-3,once,TRBV7-9,TGTGCCAGCAGGTTACAGGGGTACTCTGGAAACACCATATATTTT,CASRLQGYSGNTIYF
NA,TRBJ2-1,once,TRBV16,TGTGCCAGCAGCCAGCTTGCGGGTAAGCAGTTCTTC,CASSQLAGKQFF
NA,TRBJ2-2,few,TRBV6-1,TGTGCCAGCCTCTGGGCAGGTCGTACCGGGGAGCTGTTTTTT,CASLWAGRTGELFF
NA,TRBJ2-4,NA,TRBV14,TGTGCCAGCAGCCAAGATCTAGCCAAAAACATTCAGTACTTC,CASSQDLAKNIQYF
NA,TRBJ1-3,NA,TRBV5-1,TGCGCCAGCAAAGATCAGGGCGTCTCTGGAAACACCATATATTTT,CASKDQGVSGNTIYF
NA,TRBJ1-5,NA,TRBV7-6,TGTGCCAGCAGCTTTGGCGGTTCGGATCAGCCCCAGCATTTT,CASSFGGSDQPQHF
NA,TRBJ1-5,once,TRBV27,TGTGCCAGCAGTCTTCTGGCGGAAAGAGGGAATCAGCCCCAGCATTTT,CASSLLAERGNQPQHF
NA,TRBJ1-5,NA,TRBV10-2,TGCGCCAGCTCGGGCACAGGGATGGAACAGCCCCAGCATTTT,CASSGTGMEQPQHF
NA,TRBJ1-5,NA,TRBV19,TGTGCCAGTAGTACCGACCCCCACAGGGTGGGCAATCAGCCCCAGCATTTT,CASSTDPHRVGNQPQHF
TRBD1,TRBJ1-3,few,TRBV9,TGTGCCAGCAGCGCCTGGACAGGCCAGAGCTCTGGAAACACCATATATTTT,CASSAWTGQSSGNTIYF
NA,TRBJ2-1,NA,TRBV5-1,TGCGCCAGCAGCTTGGGGGGAACCCGGGGGGCTGAGCAGTTCTTC,CASSLGGTRGAEQFF
TRBD2,TRBJ2-3,NA,TRBV6-1,TGTGCCAGCAGTCATAGCGGGAGGAGCACAGATACGCAGTATTTT,CASSHSGRSTDTQYF
TRBD2,TRBJ2-7,NA,TRBV5-1,TGCGCCAGCCGGCGGGGGGGGCGGAACGAGCAGTACTTC,CASRRGGRNEQYF
NA,TRBJ1-2,NA,TRBV6-1,TGTGCCACCACAGGGATGTATGGCTACACCTTC,CATTGMYGYTF
NA,TRBJ2-1,NA,TRBV6-6,TGTGCCAGCAGTTACATCGGGGTCTCCAATGAGCAGTTCTTC,CASSYIGVSNEQFF
TRBD2,TRBJ2-3,NA,TRBV6-1,TGTGCCAGCAGTGAAGGAACTAGCGACACAGATACGCAGTATTTT,CASSEGTSDTDTQYF
NA,TRBJ1-1,NA,TRBV7-6,TGTGCCAGCAGCTTAAATGGGCGGAGGACTGAAGCTTTCTTT,CASSLNGRRTEAFF
TRBD1,TRBJ1-5,NA,TRBV27,TGTGCCAGCAGTTTTTCCGGGACAGGGGTAGGGCAGCCCCAGCATTTT,CASSFSGTGVGQPQHF
NA,TRBJ2-2,NA,TRBV10-2,TGCGCCAGCAGTATAGCGGCCCTGAACACCGGGGAGCTGTTTTTT,CASSIAALNTGELFF
TRBD1,TRBJ2-7,NA,TRBV7-9,TGTGCCAGCAGCTTGCCGGGACAGACCTACGAGCAGTACTTC,CASSLPGQTYEQYF
TRBD1,TRBJ2-5,few,TRBV2,TGTGCCACCGTACGGGACAGACAAGAGACCCAGTACTTC,CATVRDRQETQYF
NA,TRBJ1-2,NA,TRBV19,TGTGCCAGTAGTATAGATTCCGGGGTCTATGGCTACACCTTC,CASSIDSGVYGYTF
TRBD1,TRBJ1-2,NA,TRBV18,TGTGCCAGCTCACCCGACAGGGCTTTTAACTATGGCTACACCTTC,CASSPDRAFNYGYTF
TRBD2,TRBJ2-3,NA,TRBV5-4,TGTGCCAGCAGCTTAGCGGGGCAAGATACGCAGTATTTT,CASSLAGQDTQYF